A single TCR beta chain is shown here with its context. Trimming stripped 3 bases from V and 5 bases from J, with 13 bases between. This CDR3 contains 14 residues. Germline V gene sequence: CDR1 KGHSH, CDR2 LQKENI. Using immunoSEQ multiplex PCR, the repertoire was profiled, and TCRdb retains in-frame clones only, with some absent. Among roughly 2,500,000 clones listed, approximately 94% were seen once. The data were taken from a study of shared clonotypes between healthy human individuals. The source is a man between 18 and 35 years old in good health. Some clones in this sample may be carry-over from other donors' samples. The chain has TRBV18 and TRBJ1-2; a weak D match, TRBD1 (6 bases). Sequenced input: naive CD4+ T cells from PBMCs. Subset reported: CD45RA+ positively selected. The CDR3 nucleotides are TGTGCCAGCTCACCCAGGGGAGGAGGATATGGCTACACCTTC. Amino acids: CASSPRGGGYGYTF.